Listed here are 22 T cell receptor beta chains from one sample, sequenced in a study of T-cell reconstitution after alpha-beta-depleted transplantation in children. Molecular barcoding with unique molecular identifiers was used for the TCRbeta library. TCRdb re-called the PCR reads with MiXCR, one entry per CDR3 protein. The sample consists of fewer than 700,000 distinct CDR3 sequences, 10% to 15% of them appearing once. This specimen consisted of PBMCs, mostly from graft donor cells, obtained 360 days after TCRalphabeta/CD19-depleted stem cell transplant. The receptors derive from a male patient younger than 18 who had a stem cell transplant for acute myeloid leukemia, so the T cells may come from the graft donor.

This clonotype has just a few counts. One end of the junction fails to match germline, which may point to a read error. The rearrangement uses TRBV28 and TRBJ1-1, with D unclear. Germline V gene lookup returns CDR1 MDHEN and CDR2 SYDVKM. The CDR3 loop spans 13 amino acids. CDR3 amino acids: CASKRDMNTEAFF. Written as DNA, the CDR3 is TGTGCCAGCAAGCGGGATATGAACACTGAAGCCTTCTTT. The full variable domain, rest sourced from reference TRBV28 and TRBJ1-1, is DVKVTQSSRYLVKRTGEKVFLECVQDMDHENMFWYRQDPGLGLRLIYFSYDVKMKEKGDIPEGYSVSREKKERFSLILESASTNQTSMYLCASKRDMNTEAFFGQGTRLTVV.

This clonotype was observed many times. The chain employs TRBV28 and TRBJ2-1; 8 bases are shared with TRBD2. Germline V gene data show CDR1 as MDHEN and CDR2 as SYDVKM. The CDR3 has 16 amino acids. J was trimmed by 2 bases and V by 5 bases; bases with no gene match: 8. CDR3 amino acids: CASSPDGLAAYNEQFF. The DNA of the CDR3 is TGTGCCAGCAGTCCCGACGGACTAGCCGCCTACAATGAGCAGTTCTTC.

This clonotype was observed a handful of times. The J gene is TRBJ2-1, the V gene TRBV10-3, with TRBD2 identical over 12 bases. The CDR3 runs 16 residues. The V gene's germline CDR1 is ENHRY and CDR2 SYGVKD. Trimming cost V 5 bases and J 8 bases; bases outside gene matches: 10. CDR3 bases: TGTGCCATCAGTTGGTCAGGGACTAGCGGGCAAGATGAGCAGTTCTTC. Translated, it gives CAISWSGTSGQDEQFF.

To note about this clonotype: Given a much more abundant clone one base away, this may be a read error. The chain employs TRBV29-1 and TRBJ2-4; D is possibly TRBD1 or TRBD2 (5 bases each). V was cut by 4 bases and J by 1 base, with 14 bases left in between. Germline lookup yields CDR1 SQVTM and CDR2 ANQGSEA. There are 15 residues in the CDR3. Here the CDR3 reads CSVAWDELAKNIQYF. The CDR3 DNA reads TGCAGCGTTGCGTGGGACGAATTGGCCAAAAACATTCAGTACTTC.

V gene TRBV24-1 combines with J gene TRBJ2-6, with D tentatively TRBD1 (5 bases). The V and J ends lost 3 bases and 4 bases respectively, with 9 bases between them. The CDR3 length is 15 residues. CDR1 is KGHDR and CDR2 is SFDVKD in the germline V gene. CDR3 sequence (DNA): TGTGCCACCAGTGATGCCAGGGCCGGGGCCAACGTCCTGACTTTC. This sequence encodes CATSDARAGANVLTF.

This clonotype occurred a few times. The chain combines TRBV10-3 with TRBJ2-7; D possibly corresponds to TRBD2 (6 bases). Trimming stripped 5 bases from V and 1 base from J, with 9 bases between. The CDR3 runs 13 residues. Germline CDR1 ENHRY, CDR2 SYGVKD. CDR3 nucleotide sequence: TGTGCCATCAGTTTCGGGGGTTCCTACGAGCAGTACTTC. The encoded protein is CAISFGGSYEQYF.

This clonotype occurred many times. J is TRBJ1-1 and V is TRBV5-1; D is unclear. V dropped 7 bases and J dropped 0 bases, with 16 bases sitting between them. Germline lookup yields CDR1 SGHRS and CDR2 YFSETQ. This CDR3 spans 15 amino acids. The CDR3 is CASGKSSGLNTEAFF. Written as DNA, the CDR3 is TGCGCCAGCGGCAAATCGAGTGGGTTGAACACTGAAGCTTTCTTT.

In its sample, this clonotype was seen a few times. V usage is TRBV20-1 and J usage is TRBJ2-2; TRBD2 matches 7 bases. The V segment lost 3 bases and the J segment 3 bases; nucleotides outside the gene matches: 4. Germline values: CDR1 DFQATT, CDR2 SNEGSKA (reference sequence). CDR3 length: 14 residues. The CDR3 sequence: CSASRGSDTGELFF. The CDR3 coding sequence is TGCAGTGCTAGTCGCGGGAGCGACACCGGGGAGCTGTTTTTT.

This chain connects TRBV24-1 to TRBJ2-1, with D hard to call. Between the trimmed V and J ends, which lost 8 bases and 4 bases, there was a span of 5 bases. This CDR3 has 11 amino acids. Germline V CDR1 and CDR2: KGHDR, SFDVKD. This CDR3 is CATKKYNEQFF. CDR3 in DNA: TGTGCCACCAAGAAGTACAATGAGCAGTTCTTC.

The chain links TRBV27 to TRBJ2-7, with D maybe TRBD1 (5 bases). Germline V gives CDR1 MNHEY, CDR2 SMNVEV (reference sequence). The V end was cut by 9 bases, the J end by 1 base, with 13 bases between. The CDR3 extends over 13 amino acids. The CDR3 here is CASRQWPSYEQYF. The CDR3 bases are TGTGCCAGTAGACAGTGGCCATCCTACGAGCAGTACTTC.

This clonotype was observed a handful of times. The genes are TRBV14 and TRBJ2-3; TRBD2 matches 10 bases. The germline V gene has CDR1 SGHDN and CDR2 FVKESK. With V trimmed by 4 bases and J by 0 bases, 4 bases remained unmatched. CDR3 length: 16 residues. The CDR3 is CASSRTSGYSTDTQYF. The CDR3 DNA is TGTGCCAGCAGCCGGACTAGCGGATATAGCACAGATACGCAGTATTTT.

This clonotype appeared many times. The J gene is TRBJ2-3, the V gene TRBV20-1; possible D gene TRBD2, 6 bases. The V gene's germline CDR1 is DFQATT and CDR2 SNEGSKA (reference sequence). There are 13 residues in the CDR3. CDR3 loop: CTWDSYFTDTQYF. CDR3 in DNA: TGCACCTGGGACTCATACTTCACAGATACGCAGTATTTT.

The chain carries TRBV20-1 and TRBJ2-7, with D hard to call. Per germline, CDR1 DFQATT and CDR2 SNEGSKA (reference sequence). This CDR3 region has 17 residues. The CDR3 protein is CCSRARLRQTPNYEQYF. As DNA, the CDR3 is TGCTGCTCTAGAGCCCGCCTCAGGCAGACGCCTAACTACGAGCAGTACTTC.

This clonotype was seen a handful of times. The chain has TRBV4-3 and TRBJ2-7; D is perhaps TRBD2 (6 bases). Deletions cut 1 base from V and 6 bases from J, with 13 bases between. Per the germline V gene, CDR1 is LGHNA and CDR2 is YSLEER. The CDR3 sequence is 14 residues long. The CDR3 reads CASSQAGLPSEQYF. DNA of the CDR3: TGCGCCAGCAGCCAAGCGGGACTCCCAAGCGAGCAGTACTTC.

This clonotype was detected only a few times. CDR3 in DNA: TGCAGCGTTTTGGGGGGGACTAGCGTCTACAATGAGCAGTTCTTC. This translates into CSVLGGTSVYNEQFF. The V gene is TRBV29-1, the J gene TRBJ2-1; 10 bases line up with TRBD2. Germline values: CDR1 SQVTM, CDR2 ANQGSEA. The CDR3 is 15 amino acids. J lost 3 bases, V lost 5 bases, and 7 bases had no gene match.

Here the CDR3 DNA reads TGTGCCAGCAGTGAATACCGGTTTTTTAGCACAGATACGCAGTATTTT. Translated, it gives CASSEYRFFSTDTQYF. The chain combines TRBV25-1 with TRBJ2-3; D gene ambiguous. This CDR3 is built from 16 residues. Trimming cost V 0 bases and J 0 bases, with 10 bases left between them. The germline V gene encodes CDR1 MGHDK and CDR2 SYGVNS.

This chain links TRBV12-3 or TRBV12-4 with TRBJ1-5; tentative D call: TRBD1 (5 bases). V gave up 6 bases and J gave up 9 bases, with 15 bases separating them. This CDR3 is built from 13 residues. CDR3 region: CASRPAGVRPQHF. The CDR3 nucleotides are TGTGCCAGCAGGCCCGCGGGGGTTAGGCCCCAGCATTTT.

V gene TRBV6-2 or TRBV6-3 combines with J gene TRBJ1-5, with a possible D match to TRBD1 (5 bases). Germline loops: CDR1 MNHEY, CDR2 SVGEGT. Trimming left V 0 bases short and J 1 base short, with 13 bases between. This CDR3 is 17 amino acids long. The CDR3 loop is CASSYSSGTLSNQPQHF. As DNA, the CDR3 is TGTGCCAGCAGTTACTCTTCCGGGACGTTGAGCAATCAGCCCCAGCATTTT.

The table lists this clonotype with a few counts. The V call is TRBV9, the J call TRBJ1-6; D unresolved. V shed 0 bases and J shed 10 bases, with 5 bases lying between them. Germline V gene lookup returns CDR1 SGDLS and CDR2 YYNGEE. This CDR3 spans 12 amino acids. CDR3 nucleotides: TGTGCCAGCAGCGTAGTTGGATCACCCCTCCACTTT. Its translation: CASSVVGSPLHF.

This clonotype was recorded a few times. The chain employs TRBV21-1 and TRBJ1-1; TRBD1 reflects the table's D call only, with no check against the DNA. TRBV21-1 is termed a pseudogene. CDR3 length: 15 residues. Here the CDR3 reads CASSGLGQGNTEAFF. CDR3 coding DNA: TGTGCCAGCAGCGGACTGGGACAGGGGAACACTGAAGCTTTCTTT.

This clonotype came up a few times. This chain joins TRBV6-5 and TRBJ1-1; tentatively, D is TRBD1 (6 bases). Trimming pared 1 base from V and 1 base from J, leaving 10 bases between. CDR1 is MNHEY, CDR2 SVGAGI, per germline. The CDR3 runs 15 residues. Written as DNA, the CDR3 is TGTGCCAGCAGTTACTGGGGGGCCAAGAACACTGAAGCTTTCTTT. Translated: CASSYWGAKNTEAFF.

The CDR3 DNA reads as TGTGCCAGCTCACCGAGGACGTCAACTGAAGCTTTCTTT. Amino acids: CASSPRTSTEAFF. This chain uses TRBV18 with TRBJ1-1; no definite D call. V lost 3 bases and J 5 bases, leaving 10 bases between the germline ends. Germline V lookup: CDR1 KGHSH, CDR2 LQKENI. The CDR3 covers 13 residues.